The 32 T cell receptor beta chains below were found in one sample sequenced in a study of technical replicates of blood from several donors (dated by TCRdb to 2016 to 2017). The protocol used for the library was the immunoSEQ multiplex PCR assay. This immuneACCESS table, as held by TCRdb, lists in-frame sequences with V and J called but not all clones. Of the missing ones, under half trace to an unresolved V gene in checked studies; the others have no known cause. The sample table records more than 75,000 clones; about 96% of these occur just once. 0.36% of the sample is taken by the ten largest. Material: T cells isolated from PBMCs. These receptors all come from a human donor in good health.

This rearrangement joins TRBV27 to TRBJ2-3; 7 bases align to TRBD1. V lost 5 bases and J lost 3; bases outside the gene matches: 8. The germline gives CDR1 MNHEY, CDR2 SMNVEV (reference sequence). This CDR3 has 15 residues. Here the CDR3 reads CASSDRGRVTDTQYF. CDR3 in DNA: TGTGCCAGCAGTGATAGGGGGCGCGTAACAGATACGCAGTATTTT.

V and J are TRBV19 and TRBJ2-7; D possibly corresponds to TRBD1 (6 bases). Per the germline V gene, CDR1 is LNHDA and CDR2 is SQIVND (reference sequence). This CDR3 is 14 amino acids long. V lost 7 bases to trimming and J lost 0 bases, with 13 bases between them. The CDR3 DNA sequence: TGTGCCAGTAAATTAGGGGGATCCTCCTACGAGCAGTACTTC. This translates into CASKLGGSSYEQYF.

This chain connects TRBV6-1 to TRBJ1-5; perhaps TRBD1 as D (6 bases). The CDR3 totals 13 residues. The ends were cut back, 6 bases at V and 3 bases at J, with 9 bases in the middle. The germline CDR1 and CDR2 sequences are MNHNS and SASEGT. CDR3 DNA: TGTGCCAGCAGGAGGACAGTCAATCAGCCCCAGCATTTT. Translated: CASRRTVNQPQHF.

The CDR3 protein is CASSVGPGMNTEAFF. CDR3 in DNA: TGTGCCAGCAGCGTAGGGCCTGGCATGAACACTGAAGCTTTCTTT. This chain connects TRBV9 to TRBJ1-1; D is ambiguous. Looked up from germline, CDR1 is SGDLS and CDR2 is YYNGEE. The CDR3 spans 15 residues. V was clipped by 0 bases and J by 0 bases, with 9 bases between them.

This clone was found once. The chain is built from TRBV6-1 and TRBJ2-7; 7 bases agree with TRBD1. The germline CDR1 and CDR2 sequences are MNHNS and SASEGT. V lost 3 bases to trimming and J lost 5 bases; unmatched junction nucleotides: 7. CDR3 length: 14 residues. In DNA form, the CDR3 reads TGTGCCAGCAGTGAGAGGACAGGCCCCGACGAGCAGTACTTC. Translating gives CASSERTGPDEQYF.

The chain carries TRBV5-1 and TRBJ1-4; 9 bases map to TRBD1. Germline CDR1 is SGHRS and CDR2 is YFSETQ. The V segment lost 3 bases and the J segment 8 bases; nucleotides outside the gene matches: 14. The CDR3 has 17 amino acids. The CDR3 bases are TGCGCCAGCAGCTATACCCCACAGGGGGCCGGAGTCGAAAAACTGTTTTTT. It codes for CASSYTPQGAGVEKLFF.

The chain links TRBV14 to TRBJ2-3, with 9 bases fitting TRBD2. The V gene's germline CDR1 is SGHDN and CDR2 FVKESK. The CDR3 spans 21 residues. Germline trimming cut 3 bases from V and 1 base from J; bases unmatched to any gene: 20. The CDR3 region is CASSHFSGGLAFSYGTDTQYF. CDR3 sequence (DNA): TGTGCCAGCAGCCACTTCTCAGGGGGACTAGCCTTCTCCTATGGCACAGATACGCAGTATTTT.

CDR3 loop: CASSLRDSTYEQYF. CDR3 nucleotides: TGTGCCAGCAGCCTCCGGGACAGTACCTACGAGCAGTACTTC. V and J are TRBV11-3 and TRBJ2-7; 7 positions agree with TRBD1. CDR3 length: 14 amino acids. V dropped 5 bases and J dropped 2; count of bases not matched to a gene: 6. Germline CDR1 SGHNT, CDR2 YENEEA.

This clone was recorded once. The chain has TRBV13 and TRBJ2-5, with D perhaps TRBD2 (6 bases). The germline V gene has CDR1 PRHDT and CDR2 FYEKMQ (reference sequence). The germline V and J ends were trimmed by 5 bases and 3 bases, with 16 bases remaining between them. The CDR3 runs 15 residues. The CDR3 loop is CASSAGRRGEETQYF. DNA for the CDR3: TGTGCCAGCAGCGCAGGCCGGAGGGGTGAAGAGACCCAGTACTTC.

The chain recombines TRBV5-3 with TRBJ2-7; no reliable D call. TRBV5-3 is an ORF; its function is uncertain. V was shortened by 5 bases and J by 3 bases, with 9 bases between the two germline ends. The CDR3 is made up of 12 amino acids. The CDR3 here is CARRLGSYEQYF. As DNA, the CDR3 is TGTGCCAGAAGGCTAGGCAGCTACGAGCAGTACTTC.

J is TRBJ1-2 and V is TRBV11-2; unclear D gene. Germline assignment: CDR1 SGHAT and CDR2 FQNNGV. The CDR3 spans 14 residues. Trimming removed 0 bases at V and 12 bases at J, with 17 bases between. CDR3 coding DNA: TGTGCCAGCAGCTTAGATCCGGCCAGCCAGAGGGACACCTTC. This codes for CASSLDPASQRDTF.

The V call is TRBV30, the J call TRBJ1-4, with D maybe TRBD1 (6 bases). Looked up from germline, CDR1 is GTSNPN and CDR2 is SVGIG (reference sequence). The CDR3 has 14 residues. The germline V and J ends were trimmed by 2 bases and 5 bases, with 12 bases remaining between them. CDR3 in amino acids: CAWSPGHRNEKLFF. Written as DNA, the CDR3 is TGTGCCTGGAGTCCGGGACACCGAAATGAAAAACTGTTTTTT. Complete variable domain (other parts from reference TRBV30 and TRBJ1-4): SQTIHQWPATLVQPVGSPLSLECTVEGTSNPNLYWYRQAAGRGLQLLFYSVGIGQISSEVPQNLSASRPQDRQFILSSKKLLLSDSGFYLCAWSPGHRNEKLFFGSGTQLSVL.

The chain joins TRBV7-6 to TRBJ2-1; 7 bases align to TRBD2. Trimming took 4 bases from V and 0 from J; bases not matched to a gene: 15. CDR1 and CDR2 from the germline V gene are SGHVS and FNYEAQ. This CDR3 region has 19 residues. The CDR3 reads CASSSHPLRREFSYNEQFF. The DNA for the CDR3 is TGTGCCAGCAGCTCGCACCCCCTTAGGCGGGAGTTCTCCTACAATGAGCAGTTCTTC.

The genes are TRBV4-3 and TRBJ1-2; D gene uncertain. V was cut by 0 bases and J by 1 base, with 9 bases left in between. Germline V gives CDR1 LGHNA, CDR2 YSLEER. This CDR3 comprises 15 residues. The CDR3 DNA is TGCGCCAGCAGCCAAGAGCCCGCAGGTAACTATGGCTACACCTTC. This encodes CASSQEPAGNYGYTF.

This sequence joins TRBV7-2 and TRBJ2-7, with TRBD1 identical over 7 bases. CDR1 and CDR2 from the germline V gene are SGHTA and FQGNSA. With V trimmed by 7 bases and J by 4 bases, 4 bases remained unmatched. The CDR3 extends over 12 amino acids. The DNA of the CDR3 is TGTGCCAGCACCCAGACAGGGTACGAGCAGTACTTC. Protein product: CASTQTGYEQYF.

The J gene is TRBJ2-5, the V gene TRBV4-1; no firm D call. The germline gives CDR1 MGHRA, CDR2 YSYEKL. The V end was cut by 5 bases, the J end by 1 base, with 8 bases between. CDR3 length: 13 amino acids. CDR3 nucleotide sequence: TGCGCCAGCAGCGCTAGATTCCAAGAGACCCAGTACTTC. The encoded protein is CASSARFQETQYF.

The rearrangement links TRBV25-1 to TRBJ2-3; 7 nucleotides agree with TRBD2. Looked up from germline, CDR1 is MGHDK and CDR2 is SYGVNS. The CDR3 covers 16 residues. Trimming removed 6 bases from V and 2 bases from J; junction bases left unmatched: 11. CDR3 nucleotides: TGTGCCAGCAGCCCCTCTACACTAGCGTCCACAGATACGCAGTATTTT. It translates to CASSPSTLASTDTQYF. Looking up the rest from reference TRBV25-1 and TRBJ2-3 gives the full variable domain: EADIYQTPRYLVIGTGKKITLECSQTMGHDKMYWYQQDPGMELHLIHYSYGVNSTEKGDLSSESTVSRIRTEHFPLTLESARPSHTSQYLCASSPSTLASTDTQYFGPGTRLTVL.

The rearrangement links TRBV5-4 to TRBJ2-1; the match to TRBD2 covers 11 bases. Germline lookup yields CDR1 SGHNT and CDR2 YYREEE (reference sequence). This CDR3 spans 15 amino acids. Losses at the gene ends were 5 bases for V and 6 bases for J; bases not matched to a gene: 7. The CDR3 coding sequence is TGTGCCAGCAGTTCGCTAGCGGGAGGATTCAATGAGCAGTTCTTC. Amino acids: CASSSLAGGFNEQFF.

The rearrangement joins TRBV9 to TRBJ1-3, with unresolved D. Germline CDR1 is SGDLS and CDR2 is YYNGEE. The CDR3 is 14 residues long. V was shortened by 3 bases and J by 1 base, with 8 bases between the two germline ends. The CDR3 spells CASSDRGSGNTIYF. CDR3 in DNA: TGTGCCAGCAGCGATCGGGGATCTGGAAACACCATATATTTT. Filled out from reference TRBV9 and TRBJ1-3, the complete variable domain reads DSGVTQTPKHLITATGQRVTLRCSPRSGDLSVYWYQQSLDQGLQFLIQYYNGEERAKGNILERFSAQQFPDLHSELNLSSLELGDSALYFCASSDRGSGNTIYFGEGSWLTVV.

The chain joins TRBV2 to TRBJ1-1; 7 bases are a match to TRBD1. The germline V gene encodes CDR1 SNHLY and CDR2 FYNNEI. CDR3 length: 13 residues. J lost 1 base, V lost 8 bases, and 4 bases had no gene match. The chain's CDR3 is CASAHRGNTEAFF. As DNA, the CDR3 is TGTGCCAGCGCACACAGGGGGAACACTGAAGCTTTCTTT.

CDR3 DNA: TGTGCCAGCAGCCGAGATTGGACAGAAACCTACGAGCAGTACTTC. Amino acid sequence: CASSRDWTETYEQYF. The chain employs TRBV7-2 and TRBJ2-7; tentatively, D is TRBD1 (6 bases). The germline gives CDR1 SGHTA, CDR2 FQGNSA. This CDR3 contains 15 residues. The ends were cut back, 5 bases at V and 2 bases at J, with 16 bases in the middle.

The gene calls are TRBV4-3 and TRBJ1-3; D remains ambiguous. The germline V and J ends were trimmed by 0 bases and 2 bases, with 8 bases remaining between them. Germline V gene data show CDR1 as LGHNA and CDR2 as YSLEER. The CDR3 contains 15 residues. The CDR3 coding sequence is TGCGCCAGCAGCCAAGATCCCGGGGCTGGAAACACCATATATTTT. Translating gives CASSQDPGAGNTIYF.

V gene TRBV10-1 combines with J gene TRBJ2-7; D gene uncertain. Germline CDR1 reads WNHNN; CDR2 reads SYGVQD (reference sequence). V lost 0 bases and J lost 7, with 10 bases in between. CDR3 length: 13 residues. This chain's CDR3 is CASSESGTVEQYF. The CDR3 bases are TGCGCCAGCAGTGAGTCGGGCACTGTAGAGCAGTACTTC.

The rearrangement uses TRBV6-5 and TRBJ2-1; 8 bases are a match to TRBD2. Germline CDR1 MNHEY, CDR2 SVGAGI. The CDR3 is 11 residues long. The trim removed 5 bases at V and 14 bases at J, leaving 5 bases unmatched. In DNA, the CDR3 is TGTGCCAGCAGTACTAGCGGTCGGGAGTTCTTC. This gives the protein CASSTSGREFF.

J is TRBJ1-1 and V is TRBV6-5; weak D call: TRBD1 (6 bases). Germline CDR1 MNHEY, CDR2 SVGAGI. The CDR3 sequence is 13 residues long. Trimming took 10 bases from V and 1 from J, leaving 13 bases between them. This chain's CDR3 is CATEDSPNTEAFF. The CDR3 DNA follows: TGTGCCACTGAGGACAGTCCGAACACTGAAGCTTTCTTT.

CDR3 residues: CASSPSERAFINQPQHF. The CDR3, as DNA: TGTGCCAGCAGTCCCTCCGAGCGGGCCTTCATCAATCAGCCCCAGCATTTT. V gene TRBV28 combines with J gene TRBJ1-5; D is unclear. This CDR3 is 17 amino acids long. CDR1 is MDHEN and CDR2 is SYDVKM in the germline V gene. Trimming took off 5 bases at V and 3 bases at J, with 20 bases between the two ends.

This chain connects TRBV9 to TRBJ2-1, with 11 bases fitting TRBD2. Germline CDR1 and CDR2: SGDLS and YYNGEE. The trim removed 4 bases at V and 4 bases at J, leaving 7 bases unmatched. The CDR3 consists of 16 residues. The CDR3 nucleotides are TGTGCCAGCAGCCCTCTAGCGGGGGGCGTATACAATGAGCAGTTCTTC. It is translated as CASSPLAGGVYNEQFF.

This clone was picked up one time. V is TRBV7-8 and J is TRBJ2-7; D possibly corresponds to TRBD2 (7 bases). The CDR3 totals 14 residues. CDR1 and CDR2 (germline): SGHVS, FQNEAQ. Trimming pared 7 bases from V and 0 bases from J, leaving 13 bases between. In DNA form, the CDR3 reads TGTGCCAGCACTGGGGGGGCGTACTCCTACGAGCAGTACTTC. It translates to CASTGGAYSYEQYF.

The rearrangement joins TRBV2 to TRBJ2-7, with 10 bases identical to TRBD1. The CDR3 covers 15 residues. Trimming cost V 6 bases and J 6 bases; bases outside gene matches: 11. Germline-derived CDR1 and CDR2 are SNHLY and FYNNEI. CDR3 amino acids: CASSLAGQGDTEQYF. CDR3 DNA sequence: TGTGCCAGCAGCTTGGCCGGACAGGGGGACACCGAGCAGTACTTC.

The chain uses TRBV18 and TRBJ1-1; D is perhaps TRBD1 (5 bases). In germline, CDR1 is KGHSH, CDR2 LQKENI. The length of the CDR3 is 14 residues. Trimming stripped 2 bases from V and 6 bases from J, with 13 bases between. The CDR3 sequence: CASSPGGGVAEAFF. DNA of the CDR3: TGTGCCAGCTCACCAGGGGGAGGTGTCGCTGAAGCTTTCTTT.

The chain joins TRBV19 to TRBJ2-5; 13 positions agree with TRBD2. The tail of the sequence fits TRBJ2-7 better, so the J call may be wrong. This CDR3 is built from 16 residues. Germline-derived CDR1 and CDR2 are LNHDA and SQIVND (reference sequence). This CDR3 is CASSAGGLAGVYEQYF. For the CDR3, the DNA is TGTGCCAGTAGCGCTGGAGGACTAGCGGGAGTCTACGAGCAGTACTTC.

The rearrangement links TRBV6-1 to TRBJ1-5; TRBD1 is a possible D gene (6 bases). The CDR3 runs to 15 residues. V gave up 2 bases and J gave up 4 bases, with 12 bases separating them. The germline gives CDR1 MNHNS, CDR2 SASEGT. The CDR3 protein is CASSELAGVNQPQHF. CDR3 DNA sequence: TGTGCCAGCAGTGAATTGGCAGGGGTAAATCAGCCCCAGCATTTT.